The rows below give T cell receptor beta chains drawn from one sample of a study of blood T cell repertoires in COVID-19. TCRdb's table, derived via immunoSEQ multiplex PCR, lists solely in-frame clones and lacks some. Of about 68,000 clones listed, 75% to 90% are singletons. Sequenced material: peripheral blood. The receptors come from a man younger than 45 with acute or convalescent COVID-19. Each CDR3 is given without its conserved first and last residue. Clone size appears in some rows only: once, few, many, or a class for an expanded clone.

>TRBV12-3/TRBV12-4|NA|11
ASRATGNEKLF
>TRBV3-1/TRBV3-2|NA|14
ASSPQGGGPQETQY
>TRBV2|few|12
ASSPLGRRETQY
>TRBV2|NA|13
ASSEQGLMNTEAF
>TRBV27|NA|17
ASSLLSRDRGLSNQPQH
>TRBV12-5|NA|6
AYHAAF
>TRBV10-2|NA|11
ASSELRVYEQY
>TRBV5-1|NA|11
ASSLDRGSEAF
>TRBV25-1|NA|12
ASSGFRGQETQY
>TRBV27|NA|15
ASRGQAWDWGNQPQH
>TRBV9|NA|10
ASSGLNSPLH
>TRBV5-4|NA|13
ASSSADKIYNEQF
>TRBV29-1|NA|11
SGVQGVQDTQY
>TRBV2|NA|12
ASGGLAGQETQY
>TRBV19|NA|10
ASSTKVYGYT
>TRBV7-9|once|13
ASSLVDRGGETQY
>TRBV15|NA|11
ATSTGEGNEQF
>TRBV7-9|NA|12
ASSLTSFPDTQY
>TRBV19|NA|12
ASSIVGLNTEAF
>TRBV18|NA|13
ASSPDRGQFHEQY
>TRBV9|NA|11
ASSVNTHNEQF
>TRBV5-1|NA|13
ASSPLTGVDNEQF
>TRBV7-9|NA|11
ASSLTNRYEQY
>TRBV5-6|NA|14
ASSLRTGQRGNTIY
>TRBV9|NA|12
ASSVGDSYQPQH
>TRBV18|NA|9
ASSSGETQY
>TRBV20-1|NA|9
SARGLRGQY
>TRBV9|NA|11
ASSRQYLDTQY
>TRBV28|NA|12
ASSHGTRYNEQF
>TRBV6-5|NA|13
ASSPPRGYSYEQY
>TRBV6-2/TRBV6-3|few|14
ASSSHQGGTNYGYT
>TRBV11-2|NA|12
ASRSTSQPYEQY
>TRBV3-1/TRBV3-2|NA|14
ASSQGTGTGVYGYT
>TRBV27|NA|11
ASSPGSGNTIY
>TRBV28|NA|9
ASGQSYEQY
>TRBV4-1|NA|15
ASSQDTGTGTNTEAF
>TRBV7-9|NA|14
ASSPRGLAGGYEQY
>TRBV2|NA|12
ASGLGGSTEKLF
>TRBV10-3|NA|11
AISDDRVYGYT
>TRBV7-9|NA|13
ASSLALGGQETQY
>TRBV30|NA|15
AWNRRDPREGSYEQY
>TRBV12-5|NA|16
ASGLVDGIRTQNGEQY
>TRBV5-6|NA|13
ASGLRLAGTYEQY
>TRBV4-1|few|15
ASSQDQTGSLYNEQF
>TRBV9|NA|14
ASSPWTGGTNEKLF